This T cell receptor (beta chain) emerged from a study of preoperative IRX-2 immunotherapy in early breast cancer. Treatment reported: preoperative locoregional IRX-2 cytokine immunotherapy. Only in-frame clones appear in the TCRdb table, and some are missing; sequencing was by immunoSEQ multiplex PCR. In the table there are around 35,000 clones, 90% to 95% of which are singletons. Trimming removed 3 bases from V and 5 bases from J; junction bases left unmatched: 8. Germline assignment: CDR1 SGDLS and CDR2 YYNGEE. The length of the CDR3 is 15 residues. This receptor was obtained from a human donor with breast cancer. The chain has TRBV9 and TRBJ2-1, with 7 bases fitting TRBD2. Sampling was done from a patient treated with IRX-2 immunotherapy. CDR3 sequence reads: CASSAREVGNNEQFF. In DNA form, the CDR3 reads TGTGCCAGCAGCGCTCGGGAGGTTGGGAACAATGAGCAGTTCTTC.